This T cell receptor beta chain was recorded in a study of T cell repertoires in cytomegalovirus infection. In the study overall: Based on public TCR beta signatures, there were indications of CMV infection and of a matching HLA type. Study-wide findings and caveats: Cumulative frequency of public TCR beta families picked out carriers of CMV plus the relevant HLA.

V lost 5 bases to trimming and J lost 0 bases, with 8 bases between them. From germline, CDR1 is MGHDK and CDR2 SYGVNS. The CDR3 runs 15 residues. TCRdb re-analysed the reads in MiXCR, keeping a single row per CDR3 protein. The top ten hold around 3% of the sample, which has 740,000 or so distinct CDR3 sequences, less than 40% seen once. About this clonotype: Its antigen is unidentified.

The receptor comes from a human donor in good health (CMV status not recorded). Some clones in this sample may be carry-over from other donors' samples. Sequencing used PBMCs. The J gene is TRBJ1-6, the V gene TRBV25-1; D may be TRBD1 (5 bases). This CDR3 is CASSRGSSYNSPLHF. As DNA, the CDR3 is TGTGCCAGCAGTCGGGGGAGCTCCTATAATTCACCCCTCCACTTT. The whole variable domain, remainder taken from reference TRBV25-1 and TRBJ1-6, is EADIYQTPRYLVIGTGKKITLECSQTMGHDKMYWYQQDPGMELHLIHYSYGVNSTEKGDLSSESTVSRIRTEHFPLTLESARPSHTSQYLCASSRGSSYNSPLHFGNGTRLTVT.